This T cell receptor (beta chain) was captured in a study of blood T cell repertoires in COVID-19. Study as a whole: Samples taken during acute and convalescent COVID-19 were collected in the United States, Italy and Spain. The cDNA or gDNA used as material had been derived from T cells, B-cell-depleted T cells, or PBMCs.

The ends were cut back, 1 base at V and 2 bases at J, with 5 bases in the middle. The germline CDR1 and CDR2 sequences are SNHLY and FYNNEI. This CDR3 is built from 13 residues. As processed by the authors: Estimates of nucleated cell counts were drawn from the amplification of reference gene primers. TCRdb's table, derived via immunoSEQ multiplex PCR, lists solely in-frame clones and lacks some. V and J calls plus clone size are reproduced from that table; the DNA served to infer D and trimming. Of under 50,000 clones in the sample, approximately 86% were seen once. This sequence was found in a man aged 40-49 years with active COVID-19. The source material was peripheral blood. The V and J genes are TRBV2 and TRBJ1-1; D may be TRBD1 (5 bases). CDR3 in amino acids: CASSEGGNTEAFF. The CDR3, as DNA: TGTGCCAGCAGTGAAGGGGGCAACACTGAAGCTTTCTTT.